This T cell receptor (beta chain) derives from a study of T cell repertoires in cytomegalovirus infection. Study-level information: Peptides in the study included HLA-C-restricted and HLA-B-restricted CMV epitopes. Study-wide results and limits: The response measured ex vivo was dominated by TCR beta clonotypes (HLA-C-restricted and CMV-specific).

TCRdb itself ran the reads through MiXCR, one entry per CDR3 protein. The sample has hundreds of thousands of distinct CDR3 sequences, roughly 30% seen once. This clonotype was seen a few times. The antigen is undetermined. The ends lost 4 bases at V and 5 bases at J; junction bases unmatched: 9. The CDR3 covers 15 residues. The V call is TRBV12-3 or TRBV12-4, the J call TRBJ2-7; 9 positions agree with TRBD1. Sequenced material: cultured PBMCs, taken from culture after CMV antigen stimulation. The origin of this receptor is a human donor in good health (CMV status not recorded). Some clones in this sample may be carry-over from other donors' samples. The CDR3 region has the DNA TGTGCCAGCAGTTCCCACTCGACAGGGGGGGACGAGCAGTACTTC. Translation: CASSSHSTGGDEQYF.